This note documents a single T cell receptor (beta chain) sequence. These data are taken from a study of shared clonotypes between healthy human individuals. Method: immunoSEQ multiplex PCR; TCRdb's copy keeps in-frame clones and lacks some. Among around 1.9 million clones listed, 93% were seen once. CD45RO-negative, CCR7-selected cells formed the naive CD8 fraction, which excluded terminally differentiated effector memory CD45RA+ cells. Trimming took 2 bases from V and 2 from J, leaving 12 bases between them. The CDR3 is made up of 15 amino acids. CDR1 and CDR2 (germline): PRHDT, FYEKMQ (reference sequence).

The source material was naive CD8+ T cells from PBMCs. The rearrangement joins TRBV13 to TRBJ2-5; the D gene could be TRBD1 or TRBD2 (5 bases each). This clonotype was obtained from a man younger than 30 in good health. Some clones in this sample may be carry-over from other donors' samples. CDR3 region: CASSLTGTEQETQYF. In nucleotides, the CDR3 is TGTGCCAGCAGCTTAACCGGGACGGAGCAAGAGACCCAGTACTTC.